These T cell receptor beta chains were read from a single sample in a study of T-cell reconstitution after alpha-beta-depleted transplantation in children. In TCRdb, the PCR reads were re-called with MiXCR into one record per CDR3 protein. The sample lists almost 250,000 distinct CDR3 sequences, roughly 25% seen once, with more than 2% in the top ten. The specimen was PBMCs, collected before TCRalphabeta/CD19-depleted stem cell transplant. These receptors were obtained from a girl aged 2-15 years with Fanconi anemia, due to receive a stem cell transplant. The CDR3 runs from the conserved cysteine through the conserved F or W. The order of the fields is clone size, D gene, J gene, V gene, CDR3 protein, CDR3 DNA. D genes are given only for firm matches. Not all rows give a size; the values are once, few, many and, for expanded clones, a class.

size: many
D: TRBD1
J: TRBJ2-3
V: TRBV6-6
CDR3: CASSYGTGSVYF
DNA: TGTGCCAGCAGTTACGGGACAGGTTCAGTGTATTTT

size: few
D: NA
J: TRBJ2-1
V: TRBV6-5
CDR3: CASSPRGTEQFF
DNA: TGTGCCAGCAGCCCTAGGGGGACTGAGCAGTTCTTC

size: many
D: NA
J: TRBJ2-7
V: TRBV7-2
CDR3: CASSLLAIYEQYF
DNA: TGTGCCAGCAGCCTACTAGCCATTTACGAGCAGTACTTC

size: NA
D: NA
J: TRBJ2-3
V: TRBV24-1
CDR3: CATSDPTDTQYF
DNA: TGTGCCACCAGTGATCCCACGGATACGCAGTATTTT

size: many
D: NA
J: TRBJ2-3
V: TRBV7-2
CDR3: CASSPRSDTQYF
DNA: TGTGCCAGCAGCCCGAGGTCAGATACGCAGTATTTT

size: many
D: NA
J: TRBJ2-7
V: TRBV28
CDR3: CASRAMGEQYF
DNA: TGTGCCAGCAGGGCTATGGGAGAGCAGTACTTC

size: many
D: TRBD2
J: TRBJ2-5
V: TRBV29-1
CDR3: CSVALAEGETQYF
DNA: TGCAGCGTCGCGCTAGCGGAGGGGGAGACCCAGTACTTC

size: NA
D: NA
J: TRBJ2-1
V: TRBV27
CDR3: CASSLGRGGGEQFF
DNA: TGTGCCAGCAGTTTAGGGAGAGGAGGGGGTGAGCAGTTCTTC

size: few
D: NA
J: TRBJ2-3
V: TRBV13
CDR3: CASSSSDSSTDTQYF
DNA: TGTGCCAGCAGCAGCTCAGACTCTAGCACAGATACGCAGTATTTT

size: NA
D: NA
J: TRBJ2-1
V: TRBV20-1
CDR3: CSPTPDSYNEQFF
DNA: TGCAGTCCAACTCCGGACAGCTACAATGAGCAGTTCTTC

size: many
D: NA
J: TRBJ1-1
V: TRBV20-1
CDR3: CSARGDVGTEAFF
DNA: TGCAGTGCTAGAGGGGACGTCGGCACTGAAGCTTTCTTT

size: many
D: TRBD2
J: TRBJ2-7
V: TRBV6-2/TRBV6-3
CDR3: CASGGGSTYEQYF
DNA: TGTGCCAGCGGAGGCGGGAGCACCTACGAGCAGTACTTC

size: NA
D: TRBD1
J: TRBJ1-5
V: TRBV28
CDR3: CASNPPGTGYSNQPQHF
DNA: TGTGCCAGCAATCCCCCGGGGACAGGGTATAGCAATCAGCCCCAGCATTTT

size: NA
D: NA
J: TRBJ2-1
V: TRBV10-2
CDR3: CASSGRQGGPEQFF
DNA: TGCGCCAGCAGTGGTCGGCAGGGGGGTCCCGAGCAGTTCTTC

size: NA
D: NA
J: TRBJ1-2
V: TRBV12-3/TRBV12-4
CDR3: CASSQQGPYGYTF
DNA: TGTGCCAGCAGCCAACAGGGTCCCTATGGCTACACCTTC

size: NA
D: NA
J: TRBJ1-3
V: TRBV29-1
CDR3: CSVEAGNTIYF
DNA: TGCAGCGTTGAAGCTGGAAACACCATATATTTT

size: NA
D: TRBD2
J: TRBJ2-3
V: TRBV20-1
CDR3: CSAHSRGGRTDTQYF
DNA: TGCAGTGCCCACTCTCGGGGGGGGCGCACAGATACGCAGTATTTT

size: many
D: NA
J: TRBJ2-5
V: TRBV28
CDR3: CASSLTRRGETQYF
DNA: TGTGCCAGCAGTTTAACCAGGAGGGGGGAGACCCAGTACTTC

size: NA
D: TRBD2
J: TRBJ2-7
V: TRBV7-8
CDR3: CASSGGGDEQYF
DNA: TGTGCCAGCAGCGGGGGGGGGGACGAGCAGTACTTC

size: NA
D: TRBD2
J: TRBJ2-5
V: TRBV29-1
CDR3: CSVAVAGVGETQYF
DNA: TGCAGCGTTGCGGTAGCGGGAGTTGGAGAGACCCAGTACTTC

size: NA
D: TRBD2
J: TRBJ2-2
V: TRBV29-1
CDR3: CSVEGPSGGNTGELFF
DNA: TGCAGCGTTGAGGGTCCTAGCGGGGGTAACACCGGGGAGCTGTTTTTT

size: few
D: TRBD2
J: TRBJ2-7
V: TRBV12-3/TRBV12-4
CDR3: CASSATSARSYEQYF
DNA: TGTGCCAGCAGTGCAACTAGCGCCCGATCCTACGAGCAGTACTTC

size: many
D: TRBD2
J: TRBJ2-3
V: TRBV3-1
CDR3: CASSPGTSEGTDTQYF
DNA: TGTGCCAGCAGCCCCGGGACTAGCGAAGGCACAGATACGCAGTATTTT

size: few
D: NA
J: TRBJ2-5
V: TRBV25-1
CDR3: CASSGALSETQYF
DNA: TGTGCCAGCAGTGGTGCTCTGTCGGAGACCCAGTACTTC

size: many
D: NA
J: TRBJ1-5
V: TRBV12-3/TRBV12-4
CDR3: CASSSARVGSNQPQHF
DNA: TGTGCCAGCAGCTCCGCCCGGGTTGGTAGCAATCAGCCCCAGCATTTT

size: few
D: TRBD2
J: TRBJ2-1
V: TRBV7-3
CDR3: CASSTSLAGEQFF
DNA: TGTGCCAGCAGCACATCGCTAGCGGGGGAGCAGTTCTTC

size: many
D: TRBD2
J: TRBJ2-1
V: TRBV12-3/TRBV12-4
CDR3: CASSILAGAYNEQFF
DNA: TGTGCCAGCAGTATCCTAGCGGGGGCCTACAATGAGCAGTTCTTC